These 19 T cell receptor beta chains originate from one sample sequenced in a study of read filtering for tumor transcriptome and immune sequencing. The library was built from about 400 ng RNA with molecular barcoded adaptors for alpha/delta and beta/gamma chains. A single record per CDR3 protein comes from TCRdb applying MiXCR to the reads. The sample holds about 37,000 distinct CDR3 sequences; 10% to 15% are singletons and the top ten take about 30%. Sample: a population of CD138-negative cells sorted from bone marrow. The receptors were sampled from a donor aged 40 or over with multiple myeloma.

A note on this clonotype: At one end the junction does not follow the germline gene, possibly because of a read error. V gene TRBV5-4 combines with J gene TRBJ2-5; 9 bases fit TRBD2. The length of the CDR3 is 13 residues. CDR1 is SGHNT, CDR2 YYREEE, per germline (reference sequence). CDR3 amino acids: CASTASGEETRYF. The CDR3 region has the DNA TGTGCCAGTACGGCTAGCGGGGAAGAGACCCGGTACTTC. The full variable domain, rest sourced from reference TRBV5-4 and TRBJ2-5, is ETGVTQSPTHLIKTRGQQVTLRCSSQSGHNTVSWYQQALGQGPQFIFQYYREEENGRGNFPPRFSGLQFPNYSSELNVNALELDDSALYLCASTASGEETRYFGPGTRLLVL.

This clonotype was seen only a few times. The V gene is TRBV5-1, the J gene TRBJ2-2; D may correspond to TRBD1 or TRBD2 (5 bases each). Germline CDR1 is SGHRS and CDR2 is YFSETQ. The germline V and J ends were trimmed by 1 base and 1 base, with 14 bases remaining between them. This CDR3 spans 17 amino acids. The CDR3 DNA reads TGCGCCAGCAGCTTGCTCCAGGGTGGAGGGAACACCGGGGAGCTGTTTTTT. Amino acids: CASSLLQGGGNTGELFF.

This clonotype was seen ten or more times. The chain couples TRBV5-1 to TRBJ2-7, with D hard to call. Germline V lookup: CDR1 SGHRS, CDR2 YFSETQ. CDR3 length: 14 residues. V lost 0 bases, J lost 2 bases, and 9 bases lay in between. Here the CDR3 DNA reads TGCGCCAGCAGCTTGGCGGGCACAACCTACGAGCAGTACTTC. This encodes CASSLAGTTYEQYF.

This clonotype has a count of ten or more. This CDR3 reads CASSQDTNPLVNSYNEQFF. In DNA, the CDR3 is TGTGCCAGCAGCCAAGATACAAACCCACTAGTCAACTCCTACAATGAGCAGTTCTTC. The chain is built from TRBV3-1 and TRBJ2-1, with a tentative D call TRBD2 (5 bases). Trimming shortened V by 0 bases and J by 0 bases, and 18 bases separated the two germline ends. The CDR3 spans 19 residues. Germline values: CDR1 LGHDT, CDR2 YNNKEL (reference sequence).

This clonotype has a count of ten or more. The CDR3 region has the DNA TGCAGTGCTGCGTTGGGACAAGAAGCTTTCTTT. This sequence encodes CSAALGQEAFF. The rearrangement uses TRBV20-1 and TRBJ1-1; tentative D call: TRBD1 (6 bases). Trimming removed 5 bases at V and 8 bases at J, with 12 bases between. From germline, CDR1 is DFQATT and CDR2 SNEGSKA (reference sequence). The CDR3 is 11 amino acids.

This clonotype came up many times. V usage is TRBV5-1 and J usage is TRBJ2-7, with D perhaps given as TRBD1 or TRBD2 (5 bases each). The germline gives CDR1 SGHRS, CDR2 YFSETQ. The CDR3 covers 13 residues. Trimming stripped 4 bases from V and 7 bases from J, with 15 bases between. In nucleotides, the CDR3 is TGCGCCAGCAGCCCCCGGGACCGGGGAGAGCAGTACTTC. It yields the protein CASSPRDRGEQYF. The entire variable domain, with the rest obtained from reference TRBV5-1 and TRBJ2-7, is as follows: KAGVTQTPRYLIKTRGQQVTLSCSPISGHRSVSWYQQTPGQGLQFLFEYFSETQRNKGNFPGRFSGRQFSNSRSEMNVSTLELGDSALYLCASSPRDRGEQYFGPGTRLTVT.

This clonotype was recorded at least ten times. This sequence joins TRBV14 and TRBJ2-5; D is undetermined. Germline V lookup: CDR1 SGHDN, CDR2 FVKESK. The CDR3 sequence is 10 residues long. With 4 bases removed from V and 4 bases from J, the gap between germline ends came to 1 base. The CDR3 region has the DNA TGTGCCAGCAGCCCAGAGACCCAGTACTTC. Amino acids: CASSPETQYF.

This clonotype was recorded at least ten times. This sequence joins TRBV10-2 and TRBJ2-5; 10 nucleotides match TRBD2. Losses at the gene ends were 6 bases for V and 5 bases for J; bases not matched to a gene: 6. This CDR3 region has 14 residues. Germline CDR1 WSHSY, CDR2 SAAADI. This CDR3 is CASSTSGAGETQYF. The DNA for the CDR3 is TGCGCCAGCAGCACTAGCGGGGCCGGGGAGACCCAGTACTTC.

This clonotype was observed at least ten times. This chain connects TRBV6-6 to TRBJ2-7, with 8 positions matching TRBD2. This CDR3 spans 18 amino acids. V lost 2 bases to trimming and J lost 2 bases; unmatched junction nucleotides: 14. Looked up from germline, CDR1 is MNHNY and CDR2 is SVGAGI (reference sequence). CDR3 nucleotides: TGTGCCAGCAGTTACCTTCTGGCGGGGGGCTCCGGAACCTACGAGCAGTACTTC. It is translated as CASSYLLAGGSGTYEQYF.

This clonotype showed up just a few times. The V gene is TRBV28, the J gene TRBJ2-3, with D unclear. Trimming stripped 6 bases from V and 9 bases from J, with 16 bases between. This CDR3 comprises 13 residues. Germline V gives CDR1 MDHEN, CDR2 SYDVKM. CDR3 residues: CASRPNILRTQYF. The CDR3 DNA reads as TGTGCCAGCAGGCCGAATATCCTCAGGACGCAGTATTTT.

This clonotype has ten or more counts. The DNA for the CDR3 is TGTGCCAGCAGCGGGTTCGAGCAGTACTTC. It yields the protein CASSGFEQYF. The chain recombines TRBV7-2 with TRBJ2-7; D is uncertain. Germline values: CDR1 SGHTA, CDR2 FQGNSA. Trimming left V 5 bases short and J 6 bases short, with 5 bases between. The CDR3 length is 10 residues.

This clonotype was observed a handful of times. The rearrangement joins TRBV14 to TRBJ2-3; no clear D gene. Trimming pared 0 bases from V and 10 bases from J, leaving 11 bases between. The length of the CDR3 is 13 residues. The germline V gene has CDR1 SGHDN and CDR2 FVKESK. In DNA, the CDR3 is TGTGCCAGCAGCCAAGATCTGCTCTGGGCGCAGTATTTT. It translates to CASSQDLLWAQYF.

This clonotype was counted a single time. The CDR3 does not end in the conserved phenylalanine or tryptophan, so this is likely a read error. The DNA is left out, because the CDR3 cannot be placed on it with certainty; the CDR3 is given as TCRdb lists it. The chain carries TRBV7-9 and TRBJ2-1; TRBD2, as called in the table, went unchecked against the DNA. Germline CDR1 SEHNR, CDR2 FQNEAQ (reference sequence). The CDR3 is 15 residues long, ends included. The CDR3 here is CASSPHSGVTYEQDS.

With regard to this clonotype: This clone may be a read error of a much larger clone one base away. The rearrangement links TRBV7-6 to TRBJ2-5; no reliable D call. This CDR3 is built from 13 residues. CDR1 SGHVS and CDR2 FNYEAQ come from the germline V gene. The CDR3: CACSLTTGETQYF. CDR3 in DNA: TGTGCCTGCAGCTTAACGACGGGTGAGACCCAGTACTTC.

In its sample, this clonotype is medium-sized. The CDR3 spells CSVSAGDYTEAFF. CDR3 DNA: TGCAGCGTTTCCGCAGGGGATTACACTGAAGCTTTCTTT. The chain combines TRBV29-1 with TRBJ1-1; perhaps TRBD1 as D (6 bases). Germline CDR1 is SQVTM and CDR2 is ANQGSEA. The CDR3 has 13 amino acids. Trimming left V 5 bases short and J 3 bases short, with 13 bases between.

This chain links TRBV7-8 with TRBJ2-3; possible D gene TRBD1, 5 bases. V lost 1 base and J 2 bases, leaving 10 bases between the germline ends. This CDR3 contains 15 residues. Germline V gene data show CDR1 as SGHVS and CDR2 as FQNEAQ. CDR3 residues: CASSLELGPTDTQYF. CDR3 bases: TGTGCCAGCAGCTTAGAGCTGGGGCCCACAGATACGCAGTATTTT.

This clonotype was observed many times. The V and J genes are TRBV15 and TRBJ1-5; maybe TRBD1 (6 bases). V was shortened by 0 bases and J by 6 bases, with 12 bases between the two germline ends. Germline V lookup: CDR1 LNHNV, CDR2 YYDKDF (reference sequence). This CDR3 has 15 amino acids. As DNA, the CDR3 is TGTGCCACCAGCAGAGATTCAACAGGGAGTCAGCCCCAGCATTTT. This gives the protein CATSRDSTGSQPQHF.

Ten or more counts support this clonotype. J is TRBJ2-5 and V is TRBV7-8; 11 nucleotides match TRBD2. The CDR3 loop spans 16 amino acids. Germline lookup yields CDR1 SGHVS and CDR2 FQNEAQ. V lost 1 base and J lost 2; bases outside the gene matches: 3. Written as DNA, the CDR3 is TGTGCCAGCAGCTTAGTGGTAGCGGGGGGGCAAGAGACCCAGTACTTC. This encodes CASSLVVAGGQETQYF.

In the case of this clonotype: As the CDR3 is not closed by the conserved phenylalanine or tryptophan, this likely results from a read error. The rearrangement joins TRBV29-1 to TRBJ2-5; 7 nucleotides agree with TRBD1. The junction had 8 bases not matched to a gene; V was cut back by 7 bases and J by 3 bases. The CDR3 totals 13 residues. Germline values: CDR1 SQVTM, CDR2 ANQGSEA. CDR3 bases: TGCAGCGCCAACAGGGGATTCGAAGAGACCCAGTACCTC. Its protein product is CSANRGFEETQYL.